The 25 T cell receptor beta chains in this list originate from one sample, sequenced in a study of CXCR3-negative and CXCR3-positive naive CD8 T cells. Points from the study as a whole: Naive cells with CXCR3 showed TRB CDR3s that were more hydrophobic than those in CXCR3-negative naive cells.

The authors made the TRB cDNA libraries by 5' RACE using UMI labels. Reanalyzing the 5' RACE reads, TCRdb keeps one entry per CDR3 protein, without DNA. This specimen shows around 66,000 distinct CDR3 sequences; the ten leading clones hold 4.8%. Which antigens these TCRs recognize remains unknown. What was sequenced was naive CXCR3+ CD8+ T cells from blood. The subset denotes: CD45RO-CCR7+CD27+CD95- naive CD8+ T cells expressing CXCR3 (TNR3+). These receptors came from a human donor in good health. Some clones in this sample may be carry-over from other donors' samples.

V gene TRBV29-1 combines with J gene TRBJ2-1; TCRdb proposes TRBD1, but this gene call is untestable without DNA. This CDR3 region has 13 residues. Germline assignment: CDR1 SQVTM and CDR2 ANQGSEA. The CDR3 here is CSVVNGGVGEQFF.

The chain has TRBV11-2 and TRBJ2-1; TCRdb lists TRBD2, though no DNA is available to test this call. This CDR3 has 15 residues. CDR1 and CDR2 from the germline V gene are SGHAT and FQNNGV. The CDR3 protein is CASSLGTSGGNEQFF.

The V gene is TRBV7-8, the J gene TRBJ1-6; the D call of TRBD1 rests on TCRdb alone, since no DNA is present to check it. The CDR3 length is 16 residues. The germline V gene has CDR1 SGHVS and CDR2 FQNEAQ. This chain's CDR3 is CASSLAASGFDSPLHF.

CDR3 loop: CASSLLGDTQYF. The genes are TRBV7-2 and TRBJ2-3. The CDR3 contains 12 residues. CDR1 SGHTA and CDR2 FQGNSA come from the germline V gene.

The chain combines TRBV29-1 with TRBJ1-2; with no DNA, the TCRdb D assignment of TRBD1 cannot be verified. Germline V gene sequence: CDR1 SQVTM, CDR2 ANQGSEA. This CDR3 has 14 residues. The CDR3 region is CSVEGPGARIGYTF.

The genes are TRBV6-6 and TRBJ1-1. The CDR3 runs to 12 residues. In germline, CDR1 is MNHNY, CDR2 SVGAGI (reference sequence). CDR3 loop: CASIKDVREAFF.

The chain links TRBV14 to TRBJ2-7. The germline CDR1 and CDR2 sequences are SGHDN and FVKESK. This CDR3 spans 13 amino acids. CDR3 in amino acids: CASSRQGPYEQYF.

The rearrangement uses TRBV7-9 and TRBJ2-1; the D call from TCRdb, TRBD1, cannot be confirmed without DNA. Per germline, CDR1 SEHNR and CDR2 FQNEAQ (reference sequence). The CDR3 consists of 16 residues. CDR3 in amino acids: CASSSPGSGSYNEQFF.

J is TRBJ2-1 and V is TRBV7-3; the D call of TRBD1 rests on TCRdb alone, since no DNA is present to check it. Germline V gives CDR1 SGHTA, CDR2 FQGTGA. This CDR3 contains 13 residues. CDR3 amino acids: CASSSGSPSEQFF. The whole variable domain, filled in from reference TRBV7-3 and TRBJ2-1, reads GAGVSQTPSNKVTEKGKYVELRCDPISGHTALYWYRQSLGQGPEFLIYFQGTGAADDSGLPNDRFFAVRPEGSVSTLKIQRTERGDSAVYLCASSSGSPSEQFFGPGTRLTVL.

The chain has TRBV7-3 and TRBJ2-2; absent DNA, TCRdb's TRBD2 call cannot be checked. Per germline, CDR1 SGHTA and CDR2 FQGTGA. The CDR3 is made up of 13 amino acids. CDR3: CASSSIAAGELFF. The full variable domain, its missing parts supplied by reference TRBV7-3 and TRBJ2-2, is GAGVSQTPSNKVTEKGKYVELRCDPISGHTALYWYRQSLGQGPEFLIYFQGTGAADDSGLPNDRFFAVRPEGSVSTLKIQRTERGDSAVYLCASSSIAAGELFFGEGSRLTVL.

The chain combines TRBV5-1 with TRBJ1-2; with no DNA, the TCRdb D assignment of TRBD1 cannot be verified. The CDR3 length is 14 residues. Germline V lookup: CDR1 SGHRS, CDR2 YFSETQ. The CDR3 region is CASSLTGENYGYTF.

The CDR3 protein is CASRRTGGNTGELFF. This chain links TRBV7-9 with TRBJ2-2; TCRdb names TRBD1, which stays unverified in the absence of DNA. The CDR3 has 15 residues. The germline V gene has CDR1 SEHNR and CDR2 FQNEAQ (reference sequence).

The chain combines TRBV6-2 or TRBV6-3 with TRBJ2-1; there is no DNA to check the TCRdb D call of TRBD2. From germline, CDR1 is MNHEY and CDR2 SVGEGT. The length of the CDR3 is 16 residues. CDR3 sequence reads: CASSYSSSGTLWEQFF.

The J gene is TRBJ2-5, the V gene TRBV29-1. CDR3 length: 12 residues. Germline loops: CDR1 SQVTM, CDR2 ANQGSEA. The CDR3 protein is CSVEMMVKTQYF.

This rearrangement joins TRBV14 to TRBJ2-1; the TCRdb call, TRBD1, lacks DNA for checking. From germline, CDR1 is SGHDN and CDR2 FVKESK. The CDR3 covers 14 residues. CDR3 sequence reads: CASTRQGENNEQFF.

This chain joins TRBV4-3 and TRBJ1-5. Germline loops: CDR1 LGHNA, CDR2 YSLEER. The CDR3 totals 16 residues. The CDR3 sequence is CASSQDLPLGNQPQHF.

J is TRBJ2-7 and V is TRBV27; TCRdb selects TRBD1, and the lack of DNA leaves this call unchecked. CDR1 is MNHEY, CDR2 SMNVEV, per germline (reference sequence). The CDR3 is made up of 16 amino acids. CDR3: CASSLHQGSPWGEQYF.

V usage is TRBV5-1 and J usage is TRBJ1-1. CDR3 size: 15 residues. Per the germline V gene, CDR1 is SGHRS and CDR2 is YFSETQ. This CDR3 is CASSLDGDAGTEAFF.

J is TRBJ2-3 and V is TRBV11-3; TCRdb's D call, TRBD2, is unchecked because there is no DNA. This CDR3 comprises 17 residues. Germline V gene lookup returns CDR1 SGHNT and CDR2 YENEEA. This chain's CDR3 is CASSLDYPSGDTDTQYF.

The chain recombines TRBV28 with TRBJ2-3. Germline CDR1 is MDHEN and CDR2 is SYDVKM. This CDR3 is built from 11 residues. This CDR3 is CASRGTDTQYF.

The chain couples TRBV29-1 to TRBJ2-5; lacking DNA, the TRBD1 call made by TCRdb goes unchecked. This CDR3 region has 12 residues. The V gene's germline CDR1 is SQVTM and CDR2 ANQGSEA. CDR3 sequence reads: CSVDKTEETQYF.

The CDR3 here is CASSFPRTDSTDTQYF. This chain joins TRBV5-1 and TRBJ2-3; lacking DNA, the TRBD1 call made by TCRdb goes unchecked. Looked up from germline, CDR1 is SGHRS and CDR2 is YFSETQ. This CDR3 is built from 16 residues.

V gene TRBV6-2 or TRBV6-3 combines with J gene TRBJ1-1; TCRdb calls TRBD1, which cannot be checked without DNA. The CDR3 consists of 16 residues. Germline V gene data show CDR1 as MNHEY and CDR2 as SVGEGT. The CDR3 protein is CASKGTEVIVNTEAFF.

CDR3 amino acids: CSVRGERYNEQFF. The J gene is TRBJ2-1, the V gene TRBV20-1; TCRdb returns TRBD1, unconfirmable since there is no DNA. This CDR3 has 13 amino acids. The V gene's germline CDR1 is DFQATT and CDR2 SNEGSKA (reference sequence).

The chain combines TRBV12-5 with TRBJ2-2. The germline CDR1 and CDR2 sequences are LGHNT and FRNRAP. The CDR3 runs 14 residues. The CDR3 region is CASGADGNTGELFF. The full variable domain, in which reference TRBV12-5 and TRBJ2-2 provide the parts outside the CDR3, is DARVTQTPRHKVTEMGQEVTMRCQPILGHNTVFWYRQTMMQGLELLAYFRNRAPLDDSGMPKDRFSAEMPDATLATLKIQPSEPRDSAVYFCASGADGNTGELFFGEGSRLTVL.